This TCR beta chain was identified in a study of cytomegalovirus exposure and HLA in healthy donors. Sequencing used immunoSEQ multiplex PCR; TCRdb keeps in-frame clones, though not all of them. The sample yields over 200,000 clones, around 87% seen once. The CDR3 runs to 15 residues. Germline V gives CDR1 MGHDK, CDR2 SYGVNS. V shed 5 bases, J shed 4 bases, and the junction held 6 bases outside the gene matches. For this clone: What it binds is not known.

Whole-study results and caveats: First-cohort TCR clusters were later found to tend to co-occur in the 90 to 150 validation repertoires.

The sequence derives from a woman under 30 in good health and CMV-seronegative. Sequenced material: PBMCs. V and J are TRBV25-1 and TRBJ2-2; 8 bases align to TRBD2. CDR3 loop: CASSHGTSGTGELFF. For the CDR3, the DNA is TGTGCCAGCAGTCATGGGACTAGTGGCACCGGGGAGCTGTTTTTT. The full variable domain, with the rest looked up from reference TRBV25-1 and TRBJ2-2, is EADIYQTPRYLVIGTGKKITLECSQTMGHDKMYWYQQDPGMELHLIHYSYGVNSTEKGDLSSESTVSRIRTEHFPLTLESARPSHTSQYLCASSHGTSGTGELFFGEGSRLTVL.